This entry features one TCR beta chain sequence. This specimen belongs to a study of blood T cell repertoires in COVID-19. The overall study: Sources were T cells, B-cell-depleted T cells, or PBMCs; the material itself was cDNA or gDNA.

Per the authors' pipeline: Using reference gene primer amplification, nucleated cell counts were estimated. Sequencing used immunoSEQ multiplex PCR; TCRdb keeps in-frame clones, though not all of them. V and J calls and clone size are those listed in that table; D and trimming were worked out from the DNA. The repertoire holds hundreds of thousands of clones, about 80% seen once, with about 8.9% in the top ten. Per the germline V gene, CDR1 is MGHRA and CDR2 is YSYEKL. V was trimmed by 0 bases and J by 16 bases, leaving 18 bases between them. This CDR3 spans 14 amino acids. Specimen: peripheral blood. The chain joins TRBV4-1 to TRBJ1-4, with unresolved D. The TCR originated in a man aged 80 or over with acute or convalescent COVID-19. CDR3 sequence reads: CASSQDFSGSGRFF. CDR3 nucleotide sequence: TGCGCCAGCAGCCAAGATTTTTCAGGTTCAGGCAGGTTTTTT.